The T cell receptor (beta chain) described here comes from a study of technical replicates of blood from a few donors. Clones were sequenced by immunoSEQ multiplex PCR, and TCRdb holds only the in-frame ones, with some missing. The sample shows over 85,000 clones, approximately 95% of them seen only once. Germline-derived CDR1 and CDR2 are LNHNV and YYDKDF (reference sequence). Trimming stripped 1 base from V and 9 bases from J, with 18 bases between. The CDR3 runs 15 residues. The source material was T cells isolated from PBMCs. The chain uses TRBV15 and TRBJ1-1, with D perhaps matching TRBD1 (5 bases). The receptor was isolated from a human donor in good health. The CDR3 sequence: CATSRAPGGGSQAFF. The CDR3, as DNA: TGTGCCACCAGCAGAGCCCCCGGTGGGGGGAGTCAAGCTTTCTTT.